This T cell receptor beta chain appears in the sequencing data of a study of response to subunit inactivated influenza vaccine. In TCRdb, the RT-PCR reads were re-called with MiXCR into one record per CDR3 protein. The data contain 300,000 to 350,000 distinct CDR3 sequences, 21% of them singletons. The CDR3 length is 18 residues. V lost 0 bases to trimming and J lost 3 bases, with 21 bases between them. The germline gives CDR1 SGHRS, CDR2 YFSETQ. Study-wide results and caveats: Every seasonal influenza vaccination brings in few new T cells, the authors suggested.

This clonotype was seen only a few times. Its antigen is undetermined. This clonotype was obtained from a man between 45 and 75 years old who received an inactivated influenza vaccine. The rearrangement joins TRBV5-1 to TRBJ1-2; D might be TRBD1 (5 bases). The material sequenced was PBMCs from blood, taken less than 22 months after vaccination. CDR3 coding DNA: TGCGCCAGCAGCTTGGCCGGGACTTTCGGCGGGGCTGACTATGGCTACACCTTC. It encodes CASSLAGTFGGADYGYTF.